Listed below are T cell receptor beta chains from one sample, sequenced in a study of tumor-infiltrating lymphocytes in primary liver carcinoma. TCRdb re-analysed the multiplex PCR reads in MiXCR, keeping a single row per CDR3 protein. The sample contains a few hundred thousand distinct CDR3 sequences, approximately 58% of which appear only once. Input material: peripheral blood. These receptors were obtained from a woman younger than 45 with primary liver carcinoma and hepatitis B virus infection. Both conserved end residues are part of each CDR3. D genes are given only for firm matches. Clone size is given for some rows only: seen once, a few or many times, or a class if the clone is expanded.

v_gene	d_gene	abundance	j_gene	CDR3nt	CDR3aa
TRBV12-3/TRBV12-4	.	many	TRBJ2-5	TGTGCCAGCAGTCCTAAAGAGACCCAGTACTTC	CASSPKETQYF
TRBV4-1	.	.	TRBJ2-2	TGCGCCAGCAGCCAAGTTTGGGGGAGTGGTGCTTCCGGGGAGCTGTTTTTT	CASSQVWGSGASGELFF
TRBV6-1	.	.	TRBJ1-5	TGTGCCAGTAGAGCTGAACCGCTTAGCAATCAGCCCCAGAATTTT	CASRAEPLSNQPQNF
TRBV5-8	TRBD2	.	TRBJ2-7	TGTGCCAGCAGCTTGGGCCCTAGCGGGACGGTCGAGCAGTACTTC	CASSLGPSGTVEQYF
TRBV12-3/TRBV12-4	.	few	TRBJ1-5	TGTGCCAGCAGTTTAGCGGGAGGAACCAATCAGCCCCAGCATTTT	CASSLAGGTNQPQHF
TRBV12-3/TRBV12-4	.	.	TRBJ2-7	TGTGCCAACAGTTTCCGCCACAGCTCCTACGAGCAGTACTTC	CANSFRHSSYEQYF
TRBV29-1	.	few	TRBJ2-3	TGCAGCGTTGTGGAGGGGAACACCTACACAGATACGCAGTATTTT	CSVVEGNTYTDTQYF
TRBV6-2/TRBV6-3	.	.	TRBJ2-1	TGTGCCAGCAGACTAGGAGGTGGGCAGTTCTTC	CASRLGGGQFF
TRBV11-2	TRBD2	.	TRBJ2-1	TGTGCCAGCAACTTAGGCCCTAGCGGGAGTTTTAACGAGCAGTTCTTC	CASNLGPSGSFNEQFF
TRBV7-9	TRBD2	.	TRBJ2-5	TGTGCCAGCGGACTAGCGGTCCAAGAGACCCAGTACTTC	CASGLAVQETQYF
TRBV11-1	.	.	TRBJ2-4	TGTGCCAGCAGCCATCGAGGGGCGCCGACCAAAAACATTCAGTACTTC	CASSHRGAPTKNIQYF
TRBV11-3	.	many	TRBJ2-1	TGTGCCAGCAGCTTTGGGAGGCTTATGGATGAGCAGTTCTTC	CASSFGRLMDEQFF
TRBV5-6	TRBD1	.	TRBJ1-1	TGTGCCATCAGCTTGGCCGGGACAGGAATGAACACTGAAGCTTTCTTT	CAISLAGTGMNTEAFF
TRBV11-1	.	.	TRBJ2-5	TGTGCCAGCAGCTTAGCCGACCCCGAGGGAGAGACCCAGTACTTC	CASSLADPEGETQYF
TRBV4-1	.	many	TRBJ2-4	TGCGCCAGCAGCCAAATGGCGAAAAACATTCAGTACTTC	CASSQMAKNIQYF